This T cell receptor (beta chain) was captured by sequencing in a study of spatial heterogeneity in lung cancer. TCRdb analysed the 5' RACE reads with MiXCR anew, one entry per CDR3 protein. The sample lists under 5,000 distinct CDR3 sequences, around 7.7% occurring once. Time point in this sample: sample taken at primary tumor resection. Whole RNA obtained from tumor, nontumor lung or frozen PBMC underwent sequencing without sorting. Patients with untreated early-stage non-small cell lung cancer, numbering approximately 70, were the donors. In its sample, this clonotype is medium-sized. The J segment lost 10 bases and the V segment lost 4 bases, leaving 10 bases of the junction unmatched. The CDR3 consists of 16 residues. The germline gives CDR1 MGHRA, CDR2 YSYEKL.

Sequenced here: normal lung tissue next to the tumor, sampled at surgery. The chain is built from TRBV4-1 and TRBJ1-6; 10 nucleotides agree with TRBD1. This sequence was found in a male donor with early-stage non-small cell lung cancer. The CDR3 spells CASSRGPGTGVSPLHF. The CDR3 nucleotides are TGCGCCAGCAGCCGCGGGCCCGGGACAGGGGTGTCACCCCTCCACTTT.